The present entry profiles one T cell receptor (beta chain) with its context. Antigen specificity is unknown. These data come from a study of T cell repertoires in cytomegalovirus infection. Study information: Selected CMV epitopes included recently identified HLA-C-restricted ones as well as well-studied HLA-B-restricted ones. CMV infection and matching HLA type were both indicated by public TCR beta signatures.

Germline trimming cut 0 bases from V and 12 bases from J; bases unmatched to any gene: 16. Germline V gene data show CDR1 as MNHEY and CDR2 as SVGAGI. CDR3 length: 18 amino acids. TCRdb called the reads again in MiXCR, with one record for every CDR3 protein. This sample carries over 25,000 distinct CDR3 sequences, about 19% of them seen once, and the ten largest clones take 80% to 90%. The input for sequencing was CD8+ T cells from cultured PBMCs, taken from culture after CMV antigen stimulation. This receptor was identified in a human donor in good health (CMV status not recorded). Some clones in this sample may be carry-over from other donors' samples. The chain has TRBV6-5 and TRBJ2-1; the match to TRBD2 covers 11 bases. The chain's CDR3 is CASSYSTPTSGREGGQFF. The DNA for the CDR3 is TGTGCCAGCAGTTACTCGACCCCCACTAGCGGGAGAGAGGGGGGGCAGTTCTTC.